These 22 T cell receptor beta chains share one sample of origin, sequenced in a study of molecular identifiers for immune sequencing clone quantification. In TCRdb, the PCR reads were re-called with MiXCR into one record per CDR3 protein. The sample carries around 460,000 distinct CDR3 sequences, less than 30% recorded once. Material: naive CD8+ T cells from blood, with Jurkat cell RNA spiked in. As for subset: FACS-sorted CD8+CD4-CCR7+CD45RA+ naive T cells. These receptor sequences come from a human donor in good health. Some libraries in this study had Jurkat cell RNA spiked in.

The J gene is TRBJ1-1, the V gene TRBV27, with a possible D match to TRBD1 (6 bases). The germline V and J ends were trimmed by 8 bases and 7 bases, with 17 bases remaining between them. The germline V gene has CDR1 MNHEY and CDR2 SMNVEV (reference sequence). This CDR3 has 13 residues. CDR3 residues: CASGITGSSEAFF. CDR3 DNA: TGTGCCAGCGGGATCACAGGGTCCAGTGAAGCTTTCTTT.

As regards this clonotype: A much larger clone differs by one base, so this may be a read error. A read error is likely, as this CDR3 ends without the conserved phenylalanine or tryptophan. The rearrangement links TRBV5-1 to TRBJ2-5; the match to TRBD1 covers 7 bases. The junction had 2 bases not matched to a gene; V was cut back by 5 bases and J by 1 base. Germline V gene data show CDR1 as SGHRS and CDR2 as YFSETQ. This CDR3 has 13 amino acids. CDR3 bases: TGCGCCAGCAGACAGGGGCTCCAAGAGACCCAGTACCTC. This codes for CASRQGLQETQYL.

This clonotype was observed many times. The rearrangement joins TRBV5-1 to TRBJ1-1, with D possibly matching TRBD1 (5 bases). This CDR3 has 15 amino acids. CDR1 and CDR2 (germline): SGHRS, YFSETQ. V was clipped by 1 base and J by 4 bases, with 14 bases between them. CDR3 nucleotides: TGCGCCAGCAGCTTGAGTTGGGGGTTTGGCACTGAAGCTTTCTTT. Amino acids: CASSLSWGFGTEAFF.

The chain combines TRBV29-1 with TRBJ2-7; D is perhaps TRBD2 (5 bases). V lost 3 bases, J lost 2 bases, and 20 bases lay in between. The CDR3 spans 16 residues. In germline, CDR1 is SQVTM, CDR2 ANQGSEA. CDR3 in DNA: TGCAGCGTTGAGCTATATGCAGGAGGAACCACCTACGAGCAGTACTTC. Translation: CSVELYAGGTTYEQYF.

Concerning this clonotype: At one end the junction does not follow the germline gene, possibly because of a read error. V usage is TRBV20-1 and J usage is TRBJ2-7; perhaps TRBD1 as D (5 bases). This CDR3 contains 13 residues. Germline lookup yields CDR1 DFQATT and CDR2 SNEGSKA (reference sequence). CDR3: CSARGRASYEPYF. The CDR3 DNA reads TGCAGTGCTAGGGGCAGGGCCTCCTACGAGCCGTACTTC.

This clonotype was counted a few times. The chain has TRBV3-1 and TRBJ1-2, with TRBD1 matching 9 bases. Germline V gives CDR1 LGHDT, CDR2 YNNKEL (reference sequence). The CDR3 totals 14 residues. Trimming at V came to 3 bases and at J to 10 bases, leaving 9 bases not matched to a gene. The DNA of the CDR3 is TGTGCCAGCAGCCATGTCGGACAGGGGACGGACTACACCTTC. Translated, it gives CASSHVGQGTDYTF.

The chain joins TRBV12-3 or TRBV12-4 to TRBJ1-2; 8 nucleotides line up with TRBD1. With V trimmed by 6 bases and J by 8 bases, 11 bases remained unmatched. The CDR3 consists of 14 residues. The DNA of the CDR3 is TGTGCCAGCAGCCGTACCGGGACAGGCGACGGCTACACCTTC. Translating it yields CASSRTGTGDGYTF.

In this sample, this clonotype turned up many times. This sequence joins TRBV5-4 and TRBJ1-5, with no clear D. The germline CDR1 and CDR2 sequences are SGHNT and YYREEE (reference sequence). With 4 bases removed from V and 5 bases from J, the gap between germline ends came to 13 bases. CDR3 length: 14 residues. This chain's CDR3 is CASSADGGYQPQHF. CDR3 coding DNA: TGTGCCAGCAGCGCCGACGGCGGCTATCAGCCCCAGCATTTT.

This clonotype has just a few counts. The chain recombines TRBV27 with TRBJ2-1, with 8 bases aligning to TRBD2. CDR3 length equals 16 residues. The junction had 3 bases not matched to a gene; V was cut back by 2 bases and J by 0 bases. Per germline, CDR1 MNHEY and CDR2 SMNVEV (reference sequence). CDR3 bases: TGTGCCAGCAGTTTAAGTAGCGGGGCCTCCTACAATGAGCAGTTCTTC. Translation gives CASSLSSGASYNEQFF.

This clonotype was seen a few times. The rearrangement uses TRBV24-1 and TRBJ2-1, with 12 bases lining up with TRBD2. The CDR3 runs to 16 residues. With 4 bases clipped from V and 8 bases from J, the junction kept 8 bases outside the gene matches. CDR1 KGHDR and CDR2 SFDVKD come from the germline V gene. This chain's CDR3 is CATSDPTSGSPDEQFF. Written as DNA, the CDR3 is TGTGCCACCAGTGACCCGACTAGCGGGAGTCCCGATGAGCAGTTCTTC.

The V and J genes are TRBV5-4 and TRBJ1-4; 7 bases match TRBD1. The J segment lost 0 bases and the V segment lost 4 bases, leaving 6 bases of the junction unmatched. Germline-derived CDR1 and CDR2 are SGHNT and YYREEE (reference sequence). The CDR3 consists of 16 residues. DNA for the CDR3: TGTGCCAGCAGCCGCTTGGGACAGTCAACTAATGAAAAACTGTTTTTT. It specifies CASSRLGQSTNEKLFF.

Regarding this clonotype: This may be a read error: a much more frequent sequence differs by one nucleotide. This chain links TRBV28 with TRBJ2-5; no reliable D call. CDR1 MDHEN and CDR2 SYDVKM come from the germline V gene. The CDR3 covers 12 residues. For the CDR3, the DNA is TGTGCCTCCAAAGAGTACCAAGTGACCCAGTACTTC. It encodes CASKEYQVTQYF.

This clonotype was counted ten times or more. This sequence joins TRBV3-1 and TRBJ2-7; 8 bases map to TRBD1. Germline CDR1 LGHDT, CDR2 YNNKEL (reference sequence). V shed 5 bases and J 4 bases; nucleotides not matched to a gene: 7. The CDR3 is 14 residues long. The CDR3 region is CASSSGGATYEQYF. CDR3 DNA sequence: TGTGCCAGCAGCTCAGGGGGCGCGACGTACGAGCAGTACTTC.

The table lists this clonotype with a count of one. The CDR3 nucleotides are TGCGCCAGCAGCTTGGGACTGCACTCCTACGAGCAGTACTTC. Protein product: CASSLGLHSYEQYF. J is TRBJ2-7 and V is TRBV4-1; maybe TRBD2 (6 bases). Trimming took 5 bases from V and 0 from J, leaving 11 bases between them. The CDR3 is 14 amino acids. CDR1 and CDR2 from the germline V gene are MGHRA and YSYEKL.

This clonotype came up a few times. This sequence joins TRBV7-8 and TRBJ2-5; 8 bases line up with TRBD2. J gave up 1 base and V 5 bases, and 9 bases lay outside the gene matches. Germline-derived CDR1 and CDR2 are SGHVS and FQNEAQ. This CDR3 region has 16 residues. The DNA for the CDR3 is TGTGCCAGCAGCCCAGGGACTAGTCAAATCCAAGAGACCCAGTACTTC. It specifies CASSPGTSQIQETQYF.

This clonotype was detected ten times or more. This chain joins TRBV5-1 and TRBJ2-5, with TRBD2 matching 14 bases. With V trimmed by 4 bases and J by 6 bases, 5 bases remained unmatched. CDR3 size: 15 residues. In germline, CDR1 is SGHRS, CDR2 YFSETQ. As DNA, the CDR3 is TGCGCCAGCAGCCCGGGACTAGCGGGAGTGAAGACCCAGTACTTC. Its protein product is CASSPGLAGVKTQYF. The full variable domain, rest sourced from reference TRBV5-1 and TRBJ2-5, is KAGVTQTPRYLIKTRGQQVTLSCSPISGHRSVSWYQQTPGQGLQFLFEYFSETQRNKGNFPGRFSGRQFSNSRSEMNVSTLELGDSALYLCASSPGLAGVKTQYFGPGTRLLVL.

As concerns this clonotype: This may be a read error, as it is one base from a much larger clone. Lacking the conserved final phenylalanine or tryptophan, this CDR3 likely reflects a read error. The DNA is left out, because the CDR3 cannot be placed on it with certainty; the CDR3 is given as TCRdb lists it. This CDR3 is CASSDRSSNQPQHL. This chain joins TRBV21-1 and TRBJ1-5; the table calls TRBD1, which could not be checked here. TRBV21-1 is termed a pseudogene. The CDR3 numbers 14 amino acids, ends counted.

The chain uses TRBV6-5 and TRBJ2-1, with 7 bases aligning to TRBD2. The CDR3 totals 16 residues. V shed 0 bases and J 10 bases; nucleotides not matched to a gene: 12. Germline assignment: CDR1 MNHEY and CDR2 SVGAGI. This CDR3 reads CASSYSPGGRAGEQFF. CDR3 coding DNA: TGTGCCAGCAGTTACTCCCCAGGAGGGAGGGCCGGGGAGCAGTTCTTC.

This clonotype showed up just a few times. The chain has TRBV15 and TRBJ2-2; 12 nucleotides align to TRBD2. V was pared by 0 bases and J by 7 bases, with 6 bases of the junction left unmatched. Germline CDR1 and CDR2: LNHNV and YYDKDF (reference sequence). This CDR3 is built from 17 residues. CDR3 region: CATSRDRASGRVGELFF. The DNA of the CDR3 is TGTGCCACCAGCAGAGATCGGGCTAGCGGGAGGGTCGGGGAGCTGTTTTTT. The variable domain in full, with the rest retrieved from reference TRBV15 and TRBJ2-2, is DAMVIQNPRYQVTQFGKPVTLSCSQTLNHNVMYWYQQKSSQAPKLLFHYYDKDFNNEADTPDNFQSRRPNTSFCFLDIRSPGLGDTAMYLCATSRDRASGRVGELFFGEGSRLTVL.

V usage is TRBV5-1 and J usage is TRBJ1-1, with TRBD1 identical over 8 bases. Germline-derived CDR1 and CDR2 are SGHRS and YFSETQ. V trimming: 3 bases; J trimming: 11 bases; junction bases outside the gene matches: 12. This CDR3 region has 14 residues. CDR3 sequence: CASSSGTGIPVAFF. In DNA, the CDR3 is TGCGCCAGCAGCTCCGGGACAGGAATTCCGGTGGCTTTCTTT.

There are a few counts of this clonotype. The chain joins TRBV27 to TRBJ1-1; D remains unclear. Germline V gene lookup returns CDR1 MNHEY and CDR2 SMNVEV (reference sequence). V lost 0 bases to trimming and J lost 1 base, with 9 bases between them. The CDR3 totals 15 residues. The chain's CDR3 is CASSLSAKRNTEAFF. The CDR3 DNA is TGTGCCAGCAGTTTATCGGCTAAGCGGAACACTGAAGCTTTCTTT.

This clonotype was recorded a few times. Here the CDR3 reads CASAGGFGANVLTF. The CDR3 DNA is TGTGCCAGCGCGGGGGGGTTTGGGGCCAACGTCCTGACTTTC. V and J are TRBV9 and TRBJ2-6; TRBD2 agrees at 9 bases. The CDR3 loop spans 14 amino acids. Trimming at V came to 7 bases and at J to 3 bases, leaving 2 bases not matched to a gene. Germline V lookup: CDR1 SGDLS, CDR2 YYNGEE.